This T cell receptor (delta chain) was documented in a study of γδ T cells in repeated Plasmodium falciparum infection (dated by TCRdb to 2020 to 2023). Describing the broader study: Malian children exposed to intense seasonal malaria transmission were enrolled in the natural-infection arm and compared with Australian children matched for age and gender. Using both natural infection in Mali and controlled human malaria infection, the study looked at the way repeated Plasmodium falciparum infection shapes the human gammadelta T cell repertoire. Four controlled human malaria infections were administered to five malaria-naive U.S. adults over roughly 610 days by bites from P. falciparum NF54-infected Anopheles stephensi mosquitoes. Controlled-infection subjects were sampled at baseline, immediately before selected infections, and 21 days after each infection. The gammadelta TCR repertoires from Mali were analysed in two ways: cross-sectionally during periods with no transmission, and longitudinally across episodes of acute febrile malaria.

CDR1 and CDR2 are drawn from the germline V gene: TSWWSYY, QGS. The CDR3 holds 16 amino acids from the cysteine to the phenylalanine. CDR3 DNA is the only sequence kept; it has 48 bases, read in frame from the first base. Between the V and J ends, shortened by 1 base and 1 base respectively, the junction contains 13 bases. Concerning this clone itself: Its antigen is still unknown. TCRdb's protein, taken from a much larger clone, differs from this DNA's translation at residue 6, likely owing to a read error; the protein displayed comes from the DNA.

Libraries were made using multiplex PCR. Reads for this sample came from an Illumina MiSeq. From each sorted gammadelta T cell sample, both TCR gamma (TRG) and TCR delta (TRD) chains were sequenced. Processing in the source paper ran as follows. Clonotype tree plots, accumulated frequency of the top 20 clonotypes, diversity index (DI) and D75 metrics were included in the repertoire analyses. TCRdb called clones afresh from the public reads with CATT; identical DNA rows were later merged. These V and J calls are TCRdb output, not the study's own analysis. In all, the sample holds 70,000 to 95,000 delta-chain clones, and 1.4% of those were seen once. The ten most abundant clones make up around 8.1% of the sample. What the authors observed across the whole study: The Malian cohort came from a small rural village of predominantly one ethnic group, limiting generalizability. The controlled-infection cohort was small, limiting analysis of inter-individual variability in gammadelta T cell responses. Vgamma9/Vdelta2+ TCR repertoires showed a highly stable polyclonal repertoire over time and infection, with many inter-individual overlapping TCRgamma sequences. Waves of new clonotype selection in Vdelta2-negative, largely Vdelta1+, gammadelta TCR repertoires appeared to be driven by repeated controlled infections. Compared with Australian children, Malian children appeared to have Vdelta2-negative gammadelta TCR repertoires that were more clonally expanded, less diverse and less shared.

For bulk TCR repertoire analysis, Vgamma9/Vdelta2+ and Vdelta2-negative gammadelta T cell populations were isolated by flow sorting from peripheral blood mononuclear cells. Sequencing input: gamma-delta T cells from blood. The sequence is built from TRDV1 and TRDJ1, and possibly TRDD3, on 5 matching bases. This sequence originates from a pool of human donors (malaria-infected and uninfected, not separated). CDR3 protein: CALGEPSRYSTDKLIF. The nucleotide sequence reads as follows: TGTGCTCTTGGGGAACCGTCCCGATACAGCACCGATAAACTCATCTTT.